This T cell receptor beta chain was observed in a study of CD8 T cells in ankylosing spondylitis. General study findings and limits: Clones tied to disease were said to be significantly enriched in matched ankylosing spondylitis synovial fluid. Some motif variants were previously reported in reactive arthritis synovial fluid and blood.

This clonotype has only a few counts. Its antigen is not known. TCRdb redid the calling of the 5' RACE reads with MiXCR, one entry per CDR3 protein. The top ten hold around 3% of the sample, which has roughly 130,000 distinct CDR3 sequences, roughly an eighth seen once. The V gene's germline CDR1 is DFQATT and CDR2 SNEGSKA (reference sequence). The CDR3 sequence is 14 residues long. Trimming shortened V by 0 bases and J by 6 bases, and 14 bases separated the two germline ends. Sample: blood, either unsorted or a sorted T cell fraction (not recorded which). The TCR was taken from a female donor with ankylosing spondylitis or in good health (not recorded which). The rearrangement uses TRBV20-1 and TRBJ1-2; unclear D gene. This CDR3 is CSARDRRGPDGYTF. The CDR3 nucleotides are TGCAGTGCTAGAGATCGTCGAGGGCCCGATGGCTACACCTTC.